The 26 T cell receptor beta chains presented below share a single source sample, sequenced in a study of T cell responses to AZD1222 COVID-19 vaccine. Clones were read by immunoSEQ multiplex PCR, and TCRdb kept only the in-frame ones, dropping some. The sample yields more than 150,000 clones, 85% to 95% seen once. The sequenced sample was peripheral blood, obtained 28 days after the second AZD1222 dose. These receptors came from an adult who received the AZD1222 COVID-19 vaccine.

In regard to this clone: No DNA is shown, since the ends of the CDR3 on it are uncertain; the CDR3 is the one TCRdb lists. V is TRBV21-1 and J is TRBJ2-3; TRBD1 was called by the table and not checked on the DNA. TRBV21-1 is shown as a pseudogene. A total of 18 residues make up the CDR3, ends included. The CDR3 sequence is CAKETDGLFGQGTDTQYF.

The chain links TRBV30 to TRBJ1-5, with D perhaps matching TRBD1 (5 bases). The V end was cut by 3 bases, the J end by 1 base, with 13 bases between. CDR1 GTSNPN and CDR2 SVGIG come from the germline V gene (reference sequence). The CDR3 is made up of 15 amino acids. CDR3: CAWSLPGSSNQPQHF. The CDR3 region has the DNA TGTGCCTGGAGCCTTCCAGGGTCCAGCAATCAGCCCCAGCATTTT. Full variable domain (rest looked up from reference TRBV30 and TRBJ1-5): SQTIHQWPATLVQPVGSPLSLECTVEGTSNPNLYWYRQAAGRGLQLLFYSVGIGQISSEVPQNLSASRPQDRQFILSSKKLLLSDSGFYLCAWSLPGSSNQPQHFGDGTRLSIL.

The rearrangement uses TRBV6-5 and TRBJ2-1; D is unresolved. The V gene's germline CDR1 is MNHEY and CDR2 SVGAGI. The CDR3 loop spans 15 amino acids. V lost 0 bases and J 4 bases, leaving 10 bases between the germline ends. DNA for the CDR3: TGTGCCAGCAGTTACTCCGTTCCCCAATACAATGAGCAGTTCTTC. As protein: CASSYSVPQYNEQFF.

Here the CDR3 DNA reads TGTGCCAGCAGTGAAAACCCAGGGGACCCGACTATCAATCAGCCCCAGCATTTT. Amino acids: CASSENPGDPTINQPQHF. V gene TRBV25-1 combines with J gene TRBJ1-5; maybe TRBD1 (6 bases). Trimming stripped 2 bases from V and 3 bases from J, with 20 bases between. Per the germline V gene, CDR1 is MGHDK and CDR2 is SYGVNS. The CDR3 consists of 18 residues.

This clone was seen a single time. The chain is built from TRBV15 and TRBJ1-2; 7 bases line up with TRBD1. In germline, CDR1 is LNHNV, CDR2 YYDKDF (reference sequence). The J segment lost 6 bases and the V segment lost 0 bases, leaving 7 bases of the junction unmatched. This CDR3 contains 15 residues. The CDR3 nucleotides read TGTGCCACCAGCAGAGATGGGCACAGGGGAGATGGCTACACCTTC. Translated, it gives CATSRDGHRGDGYTF.

The chain joins TRBV27 to TRBJ2-7; 7 bases line up with TRBD2. The CDR3 extends over 15 amino acids. V shed 5 bases, J shed 4 bases, and the junction held 11 bases outside the gene matches. Germline V gives CDR1 MNHEY, CDR2 SMNVEV (reference sequence). CDR3 nucleotide sequence: TGTGCCAGCAGTCCCATTCTGGTAGCGGGTTACGAGCAGTACTTC. Its translation is CASSPILVAGYEQYF.

This chain uses TRBV19 with TRBJ2-6; TRBD2 might be the D (5 bases). Germline V CDR1 and CDR2: LNHDA, SQIVND (reference sequence). The CDR3 loop spans 17 amino acids. Trimming removed 6 bases at V and 0 bases at J, with 15 bases between. The CDR3 loop is CASRQRLGSSGANVLTF. CDR3 sequence (DNA): TGTGCCAGTAGACAAAGGTTGGGGAGCTCTGGGGCCAACGTCCTGACTTTC. Filled out from reference TRBV19 and TRBJ2-6, the complete variable domain reads DGGITQSPKYLFRKEGQNVTLSCEQNLNHDAMYWYRQDPGQGLRLIYYSQIVNDFQKGDIAEGYSVSREKKESFPLTVTSAQKNPTAFYLCASRQRLGSSGANVLTFGAGSRLTVL.

The chain carries TRBV7-9 and TRBJ2-3, with a tentative D call TRBD1 (6 bases). Germline CDR1 SEHNR, CDR2 FQNEAQ (reference sequence). The CDR3 consists of 15 residues. With 5 bases removed from V and 3 bases from J, the gap between germline ends came to 15 bases. The CDR3 DNA follows: TGTGCCAGCAGCGCACAGGGACCTATAACAGATACGCAGTATTTT. Its protein product is CASSAQGPITDTQYF.

The rearrangement joins TRBV5-6 to TRBJ1-3; maybe TRBD1 (5 bases). Per germline, CDR1 SGHDT and CDR2 YYEEEE. CDR3 length: 14 residues. Trimming took 1 base from V and 2 from J, leaving 7 bases between them. CDR3 loop: CASSLWGPGNTIYF. DNA of the CDR3: TGTGCCAGCAGCTTGTGGGGCCCTGGAAACACCATATATTTT.

The rearrangement uses TRBV3-1 (or the pseudogene TRBV3-2) and TRBJ2-5; the match to TRBD2 covers 14 bases. The CDR3 is made up of 20 amino acids. Germline trimming cut 6 bases from V and 1 base from J; bases unmatched to any gene: 16. Germline assignment: CDR1 LGHDT and CDR2 YNNKEL (reference sequence). The CDR3 nucleotides read TGTGCCAGCAGATCCGGGGGACTAGCGGGAGATGGGGCCCCCCAAGAGACCCAGTACTTC. Its protein is CASRSGGLAGDGAPQETQYF.

The chain links TRBV27 to TRBJ1-6; D may be TRBD1 (5 bases). In germline, CDR1 is MNHEY, CDR2 SMNVEV (reference sequence). Trimming left V 7 bases short and J 7 bases short, with 14 bases between. The CDR3 contains 14 residues. The CDR3 spells CASTRQRDNSPLHF. As DNA, the CDR3 is TGTGCCAGCACCCGACAGCGGGACAATTCACCCCTCCACTTT.

This chain's CDR3 is CASSLLGGTGPSEQYF. CDR3 sequence (DNA): TGTGCCAGCAGTTTATTAGGGGGGACAGGTCCATCCGAGCAGTACTTC. The chain recombines TRBV28 with TRBJ2-7; the match to TRBD1 covers 8 bases. The CDR3 is made up of 16 amino acids. Trimming removed 1 base from V and 6 bases from J; junction bases left unmatched: 11. Germline V gives CDR1 MDHEN, CDR2 SYDVKM.

The chain employs TRBV5-1 and TRBJ2-7, with 10 bases aligning to TRBD1. This CDR3 has 15 amino acids. Germline CDR1 and CDR2: SGHRS and YFSETQ. V shed 0 bases and J 5 bases; nucleotides not matched to a gene: 5. The CDR3 loop is CASSLGDRGLNEQYF. CDR3 coding DNA: TGCGCCAGCAGCTTGGGGGACAGGGGTTTAAACGAGCAGTACTTC.

This clone was detected only once. The genes are TRBV6-5 and TRBJ1-6; weak D call: TRBD1 (5 bases). The V gene's germline CDR1 is MNHEY and CDR2 SVGAGI. V shed 4 bases and J shed 10 bases, with 17 bases lying between them. The CDR3 spans 15 residues. The CDR3 loop reads CASSSWGRVGSPLHF. The CDR3 DNA is TGTGCCAGCAGTTCTTGGGGCAGGGTGGGATCACCCCTCCACTTT.

This chain joins TRBV18 and TRBJ2-2, with unresolved D. V was clipped by 6 bases and J by 6 bases, with 11 bases between them. This CDR3 comprises 13 residues. CDR1 is KGHSH and CDR2 is LQKENI in the germline V gene. This CDR3 is CASSPRVPGELFF. CDR3 DNA sequence: TGTGCCAGCTCTCCCCGGGTTCCCGGGGAGCTGTTTTTT.

This clone appeared once. CDR3: CASSRMMTGGGNYGYTF. The CDR3 nucleotides read TGTGCCAGCAGCCGGATGATGACCGGGGGAGGTAACTATGGCTACACCTTC. The genes are TRBV7-8 and TRBJ1-2, with D maybe TRBD1 (5 bases). V shed 5 bases and J shed 1 base, with 20 bases lying between them. CDR3 length: 17 residues. Germline V lookup: CDR1 SGHVS, CDR2 FQNEAQ.

J is TRBJ2-7 and V is TRBV20-1; a weak D match, TRBD2 (5 bases). CDR1 is DFQATT and CDR2 is SNEGSKA in the germline V gene (reference sequence). The CDR3 sequence is 12 residues long. V was shortened by 3 bases and J by 2 bases, with 8 bases between the two germline ends. CDR3 sequence reads: CSASPGTYEQYF. Written as DNA, the CDR3 is TGCAGTGCTAGTCCCGGGACCTACGAGCAGTACTTC.

This chain uses TRBV30 with TRBJ2-4; a possible D gene is TRBD1 (7 bases). From germline, CDR1 is GTSNPN and CDR2 SVGIG (reference sequence). With 3 bases removed from V and 8 bases from J, the gap between germline ends came to 17 bases. The CDR3 has 14 residues. Here the CDR3 reads CAWSKDRVADIQYF. The CDR3 nucleotides are TGTGCCTGGAGCAAAGACAGGGTAGCGGACATTCAGTACTTC.

This sequence joins TRBV12-3 or TRBV12-4 and TRBJ1-2; D perhaps matches TRBD1 (6 bases). This CDR3 contains 13 residues. The ends were cut back, 6 bases at V and 6 bases at J, with 14 bases in the middle. CDR3: CASRPTGSNGYTF. CDR3 nucleotides: TGTGCCAGCAGGCCAACAGGGTCGAATGGCTACACCTTC.

CDR3 nucleotides: TGTGCCAGCAGTTACTCGTCGAGGGTCTACGAGCAGTACTTC. Translating gives CASSYSSRVYEQYF. The V gene is TRBV6-5, the J gene TRBJ2-7, with a tentative D call TRBD2 (5 bases). The CDR3 runs to 14 residues. Per the germline V gene, CDR1 is MNHEY and CDR2 is SVGAGI. V shed 0 bases and J shed 3 bases, with 9 bases lying between them.

V usage is TRBV5-1 and J usage is TRBJ2-5; 14 bases are shared with TRBD2. CDR1 is SGHRS, CDR2 YFSETQ, per germline. The CDR3 runs 14 residues. The junction had 0 bases not matched to a gene; V was cut back by 4 bases and J by 4 bases. Written as DNA, the CDR3 is TGCGCCAGCAGCGGACTAGCGGGAGGAGAGACCCAGTACTTC. Its translation is CASSGLAGGETQYF.

The genes are TRBV2 and TRBJ2-7, with D hard to call. Trimming pared 3 bases from V and 3 bases from J, leaving 12 bases between. Germline values: CDR1 SNHLY, CDR2 FYNNEI. This CDR3 region has 14 residues. In DNA form, the CDR3 reads TGTGCCAGCAGTGAGGGCGCAGTTTACTACGAGCAGTACTTC. This codes for CASSEGAVYYEQYF.

This sequence joins TRBV12-3 or TRBV12-4 and TRBJ2-1; tentative D call: TRBD1 (6 bases). There are 11 residues in the CDR3. V lost 8 bases and J 9 bases, leaving 11 bases between the germline ends. CDR3: CASGRGGEQFF. The CDR3 DNA reads as TGTGCCAGCGGACGAGGGGGTGAGCAGTTCTTC.

The chain has TRBV5-6 and TRBJ2-7; 8 nucleotides match TRBD2. Germline V gene data show CDR1 as SGHDT and CDR2 as YYEEEE. V shed 6 bases and J 2 bases; nucleotides not matched to a gene: 10. This CDR3 has 15 residues. Here the CDR3 DNA reads TGTGCCAGCACAATGGGCGGGGGGAATACCTACGAGCAGTACTTC. Protein product: CASTMGGGNTYEQYF. Full variable domain (missing parts from reference TRBV5-6 and TRBJ2-7): DAGVTQSPTHLIKTRGQQVTLRCSPKSGHDTVSWYQQALGQGPQFIFQYYEEEERQRGNFPDRFSGHQFPNYSSELNVNALLLGDSALYLCASTMGGGNTYEQYFGPGTRLTVT.

This clone was picked up one time. The chain carries TRBV3-1 (or the pseudogene TRBV3-2) and TRBJ1-3; D is unclear. The V end lost 0 bases, the J end lost 1 base, and 10 bases lay between the germline ends. The CDR3 spans 16 residues. Germline V gene sequence: CDR1 LGHDT, CDR2 YNNKEL (reference sequence). Here the CDR3 DNA reads TGTGCCAGCAGCCAAGATCGGCTGTTGTCTGGAAACACCATATATTTT. Protein sequence: CASSQDRLLSGNTIYF.

This clone was seen a single time. Other nucleotide sequences from this sample produce the same CDR3. The chain uses TRBV11-2 and TRBJ2-7; D gene ambiguous. Per germline, CDR1 SGHAT and CDR2 FQNNGV. Trimming took 2 bases from V and 2 from J, leaving 1 base between them. The CDR3 covers 11 residues. CDR3 sequence reads: CASSLTYEQYF. In DNA form, the CDR3 reads TGTGCCAGCAGCTTAACCTACGAGCAGTACTTC.